These 20 T cell receptor beta chains share one sample of origin, sequenced in a study of glioma-infiltrating T cells. Using RNA template, CDR3s of TCR alpha and beta were amplified with iRepertoire arm-PCR. TCRdb ran MiXCR on the multiplex PCR reads and lists one entry per CDR3 protein. The profile shows about 3,000 distinct CDR3 sequences, 15% to 20% of them singletons. Material: glioma tissue, nonneoplastic brain tissue, or PBMCs (not recorded which). These receptors all come from a human donor with low-grade glioma or glioblastoma, undergoing nonglioma brain surgery, or in good health (not recorded which).

With regard to this clonotype: A read error may explain this, as a much larger clone is one base away. V and J are TRBV7-2 and TRBJ1-4; D gene uncertain. The CDR3 has 12 amino acids. Germline V gene lookup returns CDR1 SGHTA and CDR2 FQGNSA. Trimming shortened V by 8 bases and J by 7 bases, and 11 bases separated the two germline ends. As DNA, the CDR3 is TGTGCCAGCGGCTACGGTACTGAAAAACTGTTTTTT. Its translation: CASGYGTEKLFF.

This clonotype was detected many times. The chain uses TRBV11-2 and TRBJ2-7; the D gene is possibly TRBD1 (5 bases). V lost 1 base to trimming and J lost 2 bases, with 6 bases between them. Germline lookup yields CDR1 SGHAT and CDR2 FQNNGV. This CDR3 has 13 amino acids. CDR3 residues: CASSLGGPYEQYV. CDR3 DNA: TGTGCCAGCAGCTTAGGGGGCCCCTACGAGCAGTACGTC.

In regard to this clonotype: This may be a read error: a much more frequent sequence differs by one nucleotide. The CDR3 here is CASSVVDYLAKNIQFF. CDR3 DNA sequence: TGTGCCAGCAGCGTAGTAGACTACCTAGCCAAAAACATTCAGTTCTTC. The chain has TRBV9 and TRBJ2-1; tentatively, D is TRBD2 (5 bases). The CDR3 length is 16 residues. Between the trimmed V and J ends, which lost 0 bases and 13 bases, there was a span of 23 bases. Germline V gene lookup returns CDR1 SGDLS and CDR2 YYNGEE.

In its sample, this clonotype was seen many times. The V gene is TRBV12-5, the J gene TRBJ2-3, with 10 bases that match TRBD1. V trimming: 4 bases; J trimming: 3 bases; junction bases outside the gene matches: 4. This CDR3 contains 15 residues. CDR1 LGHNT and CDR2 FRNRAP come from the germline V gene. DNA for the CDR3: TGTGCTAGTGGTTCGGGACAGGGGATTACAGATACGCAGTATTTT. It translates to CASGSGQGITDTQYF.

This clonotype occurred a few times. The chain employs TRBV11-2 and TRBJ2-1, with D maybe TRBD1 (5 bases). The CDR3 is 17 residues long. With 4 bases removed from V and 4 bases from J, the gap between germline ends came to 20 bases. The germline V gene encodes CDR1 SGHAT and CDR2 FQNNGV. The CDR3 is CASSSPSVQAKYNEQFF. DNA for the CDR3: TGTGCCAGCAGCTCACCCTCGGTACAGGCAAAATACAATGAGCAGTTCTTC.

Ten or more counts support this clonotype. The genes are TRBV11-3 and TRBJ2-1; D gene ambiguous. This CDR3 contains 12 residues. The V gene's germline CDR1 is SGHNT and CDR2 YENEEA. Trimming pared 2 bases from V and 9 bases from J, leaving 8 bases between. The CDR3 region is CASSLRDSEQFF. The CDR3 coding sequence is TGTGCCAGCAGCTTAAGGGATAGTGAGCAGTTCTTC.

This clonotype was found many times. The chain couples TRBV11-2 to TRBJ2-7; no clear D. Trimming took 4 bases from V and 2 from J, leaving 9 bases between them. Germline V lookup: CDR1 SGHAT, CDR2 FQNNGV. The CDR3 runs to 13 residues. The CDR3 reads CASSSHNTYEQYV. CDR3 DNA: TGTGCCAGCAGCTCGCACAACACCTACGAGCAGTACGTC.

This clonotype was counted ten times or more. V and J are TRBV14 and TRBJ2-1; D gene unclear. CDR3 length: 13 amino acids. Trimming cost V 4 bases and J 8 bases, with 12 bases left between them. CDR1 is SGHDN, CDR2 FVKESK, per germline. CDR3 DNA sequence: TGTGCCAGCAGCCGAGAGCTTACAGATGAGCAGTTCTTC. Encoded protein: CASSRELTDEQFF.

This clonotype has only a few counts. The chain links TRBV29-1 to TRBJ1-5; D not certain. CDR1 and CDR2 from the germline V gene are SQVTM and ANQGSEA. The CDR3 loop spans 13 amino acids. Trimming stripped 2 bases from V and 6 bases from J, with 11 bases between. CDR3 nucleotide sequence: TGCAGCGTTGAACCGGAGGTCGGTCAGCCCCAGCATTTT. It translates to CSVEPEVGQPQHF.

The chain couples TRBV29-1 to TRBJ1-3; 9 bases fit TRBD1. The CDR3 totals 16 residues. Unmatched junction bases numbered 4, after V lost 0 bases and J lost 1 base. Germline CDR1 reads SQVTM; CDR2 reads ANQGSEA. CDR3 bases: TGCAGCGTTGAAGATCTGGGACAGGGTTCTGGAAACACCATATATTTT. Its protein product is CSVEDLGQGSGNTIYF. Looking up the rest from reference TRBV29-1 and TRBJ1-3 gives the full variable domain: SAVISQKPSRDICQRGTSLTIQCQVDSQVTMMFWYRQQPGQSLTLIATANQGSEATYESGFVIDKFPISRPNLTFSTLTVSNMSPEDSSIYLCSVEDLGQGSGNTIYFGEGSWLTVV.

Relative to its sample, this clonotype is medium-sized. The genes are TRBV7-8 and TRBJ1-1; D remains ambiguous. Trimming left V 0 bases short and J 1 base short, with 6 bases between. Germline CDR1 and CDR2: SGHVS and FQNEAQ. This CDR3 spans 14 amino acids. CDR3 DNA sequence: TGTGCCAGCAGCTTAGCGAATCCGAACACTGAAGCTTTCTTT. Protein product: CASSLANPNTEAFF.

The sample holds a few counts of this clonotype. The chain uses TRBV12-3 or TRBV12-4 and TRBJ2-1, with D perhaps matching TRBD1 or TRBD2 (5 bases each). The CDR3 sequence is 14 residues long. The V end was cut by 7 bases, the J end by 2 bases, with 12 bases between. CDR3 DNA sequence: TGTGCCAGCACCTTGGGGGTCCCCTACAATGAGCAGTTCTTC. This sequence encodes CASTLGVPYNEQFF.

This clonotype rates as medium-sized (0.01 to 0.1%). CDR3 sequence reads: CATSVGRRGAYYGYTF. The CDR3 DNA follows: TGTGCCACCAGTGTTGGACGTCGGGGGGCCTACTATGGCTACACCTTC. V is TRBV24-1 and J is TRBJ1-2, with D maybe TRBD1 (6 bases). This CDR3 spans 16 amino acids. V was trimmed by 5 bases and J by 3 bases, leaving 18 bases between them. CDR1 is KGHDR and CDR2 is SFDVKD in the germline V gene.

This clonotype was detected a few times. The chain carries TRBV11-2 and TRBJ2-3; a possible D gene is TRBD2 (6 bases). The CDR3 consists of 14 residues. The V end was cut by 1 base, the J end by 5 bases, with 10 bases between. CDR1 SGHAT and CDR2 FQNNGV come from the germline V gene. CDR3 sequence reads: CASSLVGGVDTQYF. The CDR3 region has the DNA TGTGCCAGCAGCTTAGTTGGCGGGGTAGATACGCAGTATTTT. Combining the CDR3 with reference TRBV11-2 and TRBJ2-3 gives the whole variable domain EAGVAQSPRYKIIEKRQSVAFWCNPISGHATLYWYQQILGQGPKLLIQFQNNGVVDDSQLPKDRFSAERLKGVDSTLKIQPAKLEDSAVYLCASSLVGGVDTQYFGPGTRLTVL.

The table lists this clonotype with many counts. The chain couples TRBV7-2 to TRBJ2-3, with D possibly matching TRBD1 (5 bases). The CDR3 length is 14 residues. Trimming took off 2 bases at V and 1 base at J, with 7 bases between the two ends. CDR1 is SGHTA and CDR2 is FQGNSA in the germline V gene. Here the CDR3 reads CASSLRRGTDTQYF. CDR3 in DNA: TGTGCCAGCAGCTTACGCAGGGGCACAGATACGCAGTATTTT.

By share, this clonotype counts as medium-sized. The chain links TRBV20-1 to TRBJ1-2; D unresolved. The germline CDR1 and CDR2 sequences are DFQATT and SNEGSKA (reference sequence). The V end was cut by 3 bases, the J end by 8 bases, with 10 bases between. The CDR3 spans 11 residues. The CDR3 DNA reads as TGCAGTGCTAGGGGCGTCTGGGGCTACACCTTC. Amino acids: CSARGVWGYTF.

In regard to this clonotype: A much larger clone sits a single nucleotide away, making a read error possible. V gene TRBV7-9 combines with J gene TRBJ2-6; perhaps D is TRBD1 or TRBD2 (5 bases each). This CDR3 comprises 19 residues. Per germline, CDR1 SEHNR and CDR2 FQNEAQ (reference sequence). V was pared by 4 bases and J by 0 bases, with 19 bases between. DNA for the CDR3: TGTGCCAGCAGCTGGACTGACAGTGCCCTTTCCTCTGGGGCCAACGTCCTGACTTTC. It encodes CASSWTDSALSSGANVLTF.

This clonotype is labeled as medium-sized. J is TRBJ1-1 and V is TRBV5-1; TRBD1 matches 7 bases. V lost 4 bases and J lost 1; bases outside the gene matches: 13. CDR3 length: 17 amino acids. The germline V gene has CDR1 SGHRS and CDR2 YFSETQ. The CDR3 DNA reads TGCGCCAGCAGCAGCCACAGACAGGGAATAAGGAACACTGAAGCTTTCTTT. Translated, it gives CASSSHRQGIRNTEAFF. The variable domain in full, with the rest retrieved from reference TRBV5-1 and TRBJ1-1, is KAGVTQTPRYLIKTRGQQVTLSCSPISGHRSVSWYQQTPGQGLQFLFEYFSETQRNKGNFPGRFSGRQFSNSRSEMNVSTLELGDSALYLCASSSHRQGIRNTEAFFGQGTRLTVV.

By proportion, this clonotype is medium-sized (0.01 to 0.1%). Germline and junction disagree at one end, which may indicate a read error. The V call is TRBV19, the J call TRBJ1-1; D possibly corresponds to TRBD1 (6 bases). The CDR3 sequence is 12 residues long. Germline V lookup: CDR1 LNHDA, CDR2 SQIVND (reference sequence). The CDR3 DNA is TGTGCCAGTAGGATAGGGCAGGGGCTCGCTTTCTTT. Translation gives CASRIGQGLAFF. The full variable domain, in which reference TRBV19 and TRBJ1-1 provide the parts outside the CDR3, is DGGITQSPKYLFRKEGQNVTLSCEQNLNHDAMYWYRQDPGQGLRLIYYSQIVNDFQKGDIAEGYSVSREKKESFPLTVTSAQKNPTAFYLCASRIGQGLAFFGQGTRLTVV.

In this sample, this clonotype is medium-sized (0.01 to 0.1%). J is TRBJ2-2 and V is TRBV6-1; TRBD2 matches 12 bases. Germline V gene lookup returns CDR1 MNHNS and CDR2 SASEGT. Trimming at V came to 5 bases and at J to 7 bases, leaving 8 bases not matched to a gene. The CDR3 totals 16 residues. The CDR3 bases are TGTGCCAGCAGTCAACTAGCGGGGGGACGGAACGGGGAGCTGTTTTTT. Protein sequence: CASSQLAGGRNGELFF.